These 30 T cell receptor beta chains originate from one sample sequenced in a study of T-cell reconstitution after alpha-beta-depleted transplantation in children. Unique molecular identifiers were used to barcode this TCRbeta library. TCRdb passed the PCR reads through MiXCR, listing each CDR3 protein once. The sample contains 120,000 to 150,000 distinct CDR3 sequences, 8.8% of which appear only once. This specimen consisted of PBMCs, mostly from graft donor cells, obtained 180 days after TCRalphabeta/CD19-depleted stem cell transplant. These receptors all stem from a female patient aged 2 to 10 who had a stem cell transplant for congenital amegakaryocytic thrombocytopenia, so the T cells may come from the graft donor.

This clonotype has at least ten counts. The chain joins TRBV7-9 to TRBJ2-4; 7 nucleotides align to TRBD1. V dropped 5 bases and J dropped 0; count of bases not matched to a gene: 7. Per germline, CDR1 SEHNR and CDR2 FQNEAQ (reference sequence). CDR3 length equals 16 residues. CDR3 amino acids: CASSPTGNIAKNIQYF. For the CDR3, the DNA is TGTGCCAGCAGCCCGACAGGGAATATAGCCAAAAACATTCAGTACTTC.

CDR3 loop: CASSFLGGIKRSTDTQYF. The CDR3 DNA follows: TGTGCCAGCAGTTTTTTGGGTGGGATCAAACGGAGCACAGATACGCAGTATTTT. The chain is built from TRBV28 and TRBJ2-3; no reliable D call. CDR3 length: 18 amino acids. V was cut by 3 bases and J by 0 bases, with 19 bases left in between. Germline V gene data show CDR1 as MDHEN and CDR2 as SYDVKM.

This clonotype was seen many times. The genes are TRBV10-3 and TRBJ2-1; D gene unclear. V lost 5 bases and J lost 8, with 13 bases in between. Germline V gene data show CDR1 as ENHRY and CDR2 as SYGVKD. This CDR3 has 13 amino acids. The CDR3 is CAISRVPGHEQFF. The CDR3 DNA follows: TGTGCCATCAGTCGGGTACCGGGCCATGAGCAGTTCTTC.

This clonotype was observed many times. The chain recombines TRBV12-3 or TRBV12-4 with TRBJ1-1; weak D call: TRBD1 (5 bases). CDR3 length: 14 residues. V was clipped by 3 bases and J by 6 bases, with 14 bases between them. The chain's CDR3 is CASSFSGLHAEAFF. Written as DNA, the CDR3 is TGTGCCAGCAGTTTCTCAGGGCTTCATGCTGAAGCTTTCTTT.

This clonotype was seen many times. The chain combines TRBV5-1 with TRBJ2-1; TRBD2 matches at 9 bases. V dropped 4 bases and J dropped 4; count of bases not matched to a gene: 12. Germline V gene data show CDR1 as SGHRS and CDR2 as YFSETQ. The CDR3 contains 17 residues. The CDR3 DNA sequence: TGCGCCAGCAGCGGAAACGTTGGACTAGCGTCTTACAATGAGCAGTTCTTC. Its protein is CASSGNVGLASYNEQFF.

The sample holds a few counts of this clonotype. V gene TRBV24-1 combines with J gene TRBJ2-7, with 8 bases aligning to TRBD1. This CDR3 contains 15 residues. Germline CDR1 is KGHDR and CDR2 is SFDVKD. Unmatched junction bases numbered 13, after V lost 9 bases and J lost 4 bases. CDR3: CATDDRGRRRYEQYF. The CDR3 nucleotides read TGTGCCACCGATGACAGGGGTCGCCGAAGGTACGAGCAGTACTTC.

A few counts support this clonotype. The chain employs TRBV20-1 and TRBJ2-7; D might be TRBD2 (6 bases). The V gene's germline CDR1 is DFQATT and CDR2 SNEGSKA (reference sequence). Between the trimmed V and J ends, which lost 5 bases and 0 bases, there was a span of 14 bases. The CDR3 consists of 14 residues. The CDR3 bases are TGCAGTGCTGGGAGGACGATCCCCTCCTACGAGCAGTACTTC. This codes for CSAGRTIPSYEQYF.

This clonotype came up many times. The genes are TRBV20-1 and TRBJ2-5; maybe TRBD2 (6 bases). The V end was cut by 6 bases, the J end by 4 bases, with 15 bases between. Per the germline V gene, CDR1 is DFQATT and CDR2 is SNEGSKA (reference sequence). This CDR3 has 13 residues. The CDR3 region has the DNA TGCAGTGCAAGTCGGGACTCCTTAGAGACCCAGTACTTC. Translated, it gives CSASRDSLETQYF.

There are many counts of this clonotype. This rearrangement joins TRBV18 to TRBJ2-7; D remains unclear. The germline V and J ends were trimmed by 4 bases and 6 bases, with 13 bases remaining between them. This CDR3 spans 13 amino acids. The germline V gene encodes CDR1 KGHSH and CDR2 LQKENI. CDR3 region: CASSQGTDREQYF. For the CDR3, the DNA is TGTGCCAGCTCACAGGGAACAGACCGCGAGCAGTACTTC.

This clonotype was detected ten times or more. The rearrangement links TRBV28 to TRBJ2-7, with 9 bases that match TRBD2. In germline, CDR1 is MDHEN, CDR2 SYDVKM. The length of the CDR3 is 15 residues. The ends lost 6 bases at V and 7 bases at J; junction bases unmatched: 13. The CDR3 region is CASSPTLGLAREQYF. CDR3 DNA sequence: TGTGCCAGCAGCCCTACCCTCGGACTAGCGCGGGAGCAGTACTTC.

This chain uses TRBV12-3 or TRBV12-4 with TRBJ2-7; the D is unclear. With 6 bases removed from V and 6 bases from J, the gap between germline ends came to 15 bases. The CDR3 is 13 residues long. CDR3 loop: CASSYGSGSEQYF. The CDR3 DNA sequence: TGTGCCAGCAGCTATGGTTCCGGAAGCGAGCAGTACTTC.

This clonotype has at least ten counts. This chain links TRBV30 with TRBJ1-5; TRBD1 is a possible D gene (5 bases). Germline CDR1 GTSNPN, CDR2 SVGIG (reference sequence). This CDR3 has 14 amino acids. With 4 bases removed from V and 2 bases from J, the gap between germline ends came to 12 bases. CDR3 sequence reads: CAWTPGVGNQPQHF. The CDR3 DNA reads TGTGCCTGGACCCCGGGGGTAGGCAATCAGCCCCAGCATTTT.

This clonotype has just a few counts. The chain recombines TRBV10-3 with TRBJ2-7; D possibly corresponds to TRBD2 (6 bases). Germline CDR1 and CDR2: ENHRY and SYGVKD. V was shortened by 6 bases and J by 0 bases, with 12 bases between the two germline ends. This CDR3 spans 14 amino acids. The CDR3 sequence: CAISGRDFSYEQYF. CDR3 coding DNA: TGTGCCATCAGCGGACGGGACTTCTCCTACGAGCAGTACTTC.

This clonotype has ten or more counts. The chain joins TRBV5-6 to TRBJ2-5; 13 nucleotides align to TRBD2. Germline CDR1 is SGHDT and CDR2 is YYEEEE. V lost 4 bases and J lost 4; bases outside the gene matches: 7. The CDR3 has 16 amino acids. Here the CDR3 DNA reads TGTGCCAGCAGCCGGGACGGACTAGCGGGAGTAGAGACCCAGTACTTC. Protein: CASSRDGLAGVETQYF.

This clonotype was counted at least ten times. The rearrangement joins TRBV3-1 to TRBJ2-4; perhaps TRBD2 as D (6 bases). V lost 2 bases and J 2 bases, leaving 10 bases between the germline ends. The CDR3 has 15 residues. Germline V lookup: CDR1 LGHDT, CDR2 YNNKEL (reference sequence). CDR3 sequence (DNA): TGTGCCAGCAGCCAACCGGGGGATCCCAAAAACATTCAGTACTTC. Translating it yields CASSQPGDPKNIQYF.

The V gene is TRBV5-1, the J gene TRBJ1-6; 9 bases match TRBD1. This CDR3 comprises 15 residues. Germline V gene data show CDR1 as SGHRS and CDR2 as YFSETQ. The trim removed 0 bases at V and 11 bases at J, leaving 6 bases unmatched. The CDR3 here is CASSLAQGQGPPLHF. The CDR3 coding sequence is TGCGCCAGCAGCTTGGCCCAGGGACAGGGACCACCCCTCCACTTT.

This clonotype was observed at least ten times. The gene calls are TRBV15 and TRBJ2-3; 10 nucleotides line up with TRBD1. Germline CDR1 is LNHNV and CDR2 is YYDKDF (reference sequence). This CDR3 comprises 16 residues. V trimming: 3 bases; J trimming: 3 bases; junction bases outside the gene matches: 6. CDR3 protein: CATSRGDRGRTDTQYF. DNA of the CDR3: TGTGCCACCAGCAGGGGGGACAGGGGTCGAACAGATACGCAGTATTTT. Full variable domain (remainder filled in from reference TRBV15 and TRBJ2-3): DAMVIQNPRYQVTQFGKPVTLSCSQTLNHNVMYWYQQKSSQAPKLLFHYYDKDFNNEADTPDNFQSRRPNTSFCFLDIRSPGLGDTAMYLCATSRGDRGRTDTQYFGPGTRLTVL.

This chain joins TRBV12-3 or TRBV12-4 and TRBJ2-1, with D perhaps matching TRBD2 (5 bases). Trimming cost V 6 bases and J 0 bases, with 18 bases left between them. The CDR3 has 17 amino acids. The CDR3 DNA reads TGTGCCAGCAGCTTAAATGGACTGTTCAGCTCCTACAATGAGCAGTTCTTC. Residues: CASSLNGLFSSYNEQFF.

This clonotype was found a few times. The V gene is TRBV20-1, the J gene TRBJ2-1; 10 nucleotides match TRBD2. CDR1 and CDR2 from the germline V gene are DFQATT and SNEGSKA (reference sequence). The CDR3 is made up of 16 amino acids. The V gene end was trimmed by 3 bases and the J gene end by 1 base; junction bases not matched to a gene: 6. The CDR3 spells CSASPGLANSYNEQFF. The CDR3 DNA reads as TGCAGTGCTAGTCCGGGACTAGCGAATTCCTACAATGAGCAGTTCTTC.

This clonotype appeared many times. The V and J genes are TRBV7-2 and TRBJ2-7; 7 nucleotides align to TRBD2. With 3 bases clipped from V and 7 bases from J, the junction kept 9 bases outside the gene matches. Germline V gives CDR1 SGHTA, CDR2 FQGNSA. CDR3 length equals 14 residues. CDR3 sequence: CASSFLGGRGEQYF. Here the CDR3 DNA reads TGTGCCAGCAGCTTCCTCGGCGGGAGAGGAGAGCAGTACTTC.

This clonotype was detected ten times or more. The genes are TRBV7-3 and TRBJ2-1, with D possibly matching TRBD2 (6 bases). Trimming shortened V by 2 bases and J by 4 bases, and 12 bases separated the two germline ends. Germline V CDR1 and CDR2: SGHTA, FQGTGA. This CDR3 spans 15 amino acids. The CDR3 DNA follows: TGTGCCAGCAGCTTAGAAGGCGGAGGGTACAATGAGCAGTTCTTC. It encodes CASSLEGGGYNEQFF.

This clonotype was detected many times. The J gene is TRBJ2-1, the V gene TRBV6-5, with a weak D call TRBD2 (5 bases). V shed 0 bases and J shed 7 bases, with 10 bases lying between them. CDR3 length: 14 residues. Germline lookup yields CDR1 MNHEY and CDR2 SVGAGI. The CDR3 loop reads CASSYSRGSNEQFF. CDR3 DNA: TGTGCCAGCAGTTACTCTAGAGGGTCTAATGAGCAGTTCTTC.

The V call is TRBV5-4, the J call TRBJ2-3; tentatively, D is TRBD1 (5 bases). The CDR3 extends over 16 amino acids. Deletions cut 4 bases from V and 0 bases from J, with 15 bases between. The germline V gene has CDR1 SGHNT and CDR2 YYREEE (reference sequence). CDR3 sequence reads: CASSLARQISTDTQYF. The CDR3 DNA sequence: TGTGCCAGCAGCCTCGCTAGACAGATTAGCACAGATACGCAGTATTTT.

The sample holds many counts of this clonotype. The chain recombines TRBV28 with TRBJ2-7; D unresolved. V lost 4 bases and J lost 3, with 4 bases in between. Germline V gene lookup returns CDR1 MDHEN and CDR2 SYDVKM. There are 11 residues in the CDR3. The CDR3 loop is CASSSFYEQYF. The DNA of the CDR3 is TGTGCCAGCAGTTCCTTCTACGAGCAGTACTTC.

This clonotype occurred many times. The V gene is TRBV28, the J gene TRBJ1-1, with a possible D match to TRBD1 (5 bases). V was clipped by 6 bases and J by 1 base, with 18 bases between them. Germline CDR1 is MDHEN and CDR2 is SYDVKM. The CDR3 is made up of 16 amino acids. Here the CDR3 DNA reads TGTGCCAGCAGAAGAGGCAGGGTGGGGTCGAACACTGAAGCTTTCTTT. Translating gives CASRRGRVGSNTEAFF.

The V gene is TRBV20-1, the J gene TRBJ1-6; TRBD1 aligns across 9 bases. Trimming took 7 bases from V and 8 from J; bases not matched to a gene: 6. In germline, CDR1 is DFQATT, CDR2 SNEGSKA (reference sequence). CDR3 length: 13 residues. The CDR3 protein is CSVQGQGYSPLHF. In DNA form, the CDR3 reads TGCAGTGTTCAGGGACAGGGTTATTCACCCCTCCACTTT.

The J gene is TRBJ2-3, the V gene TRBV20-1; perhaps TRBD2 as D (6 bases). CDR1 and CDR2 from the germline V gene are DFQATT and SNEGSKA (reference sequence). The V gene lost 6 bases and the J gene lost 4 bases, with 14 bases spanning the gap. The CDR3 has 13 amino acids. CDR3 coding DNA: TGCAGTGCGGGGGGTAGCCGCTCAGATACGCAGTATTTT. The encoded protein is CSAGGSRSDTQYF.

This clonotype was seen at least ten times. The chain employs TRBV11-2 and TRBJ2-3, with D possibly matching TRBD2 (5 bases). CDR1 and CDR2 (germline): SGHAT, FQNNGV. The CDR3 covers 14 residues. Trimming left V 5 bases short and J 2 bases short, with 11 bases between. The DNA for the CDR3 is TGTGCCAGCAGCCTACTAGAATCCACAGATACGCAGTATTTT. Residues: CASSLLESTDTQYF.

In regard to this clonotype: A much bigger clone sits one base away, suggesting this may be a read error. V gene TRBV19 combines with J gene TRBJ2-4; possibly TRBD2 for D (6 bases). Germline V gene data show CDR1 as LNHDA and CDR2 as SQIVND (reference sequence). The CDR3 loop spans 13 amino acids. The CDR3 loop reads CASSMTRGNSQYF. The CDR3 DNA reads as TGTGCCAGTAGTATGACGCGGGGAAACAGTCAGTACTTC.

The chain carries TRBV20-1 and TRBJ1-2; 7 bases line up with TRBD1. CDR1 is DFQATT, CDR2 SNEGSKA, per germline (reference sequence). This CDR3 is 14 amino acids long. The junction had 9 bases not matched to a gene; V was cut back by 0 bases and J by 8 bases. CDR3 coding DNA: TGCAGTGCTAGAGATGACAGGGCGCAGGTCGGCTACACCTTC. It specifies CSARDDRAQVGYTF.